The 17 T cell receptor beta chains below were found in one sample sequenced in a study of cytomegalovirus exposure and HLA in healthy donors. The assay was immunoSEQ multiplex PCR, and TCRdb's table has in-frame clones only and misses some. The repertoire holds some 150,000 clones, with around nine tenths as singletons. The sequenced sample was PBMCs. The source of these receptors is a man in his late teens or twenties in good health and CMV-seronegative.

The J gene is TRBJ1-2, the V gene TRBV19; D unclear. Deletions cut 3 bases from V and 8 bases from J, with 10 bases between. CDR1 and CDR2 from the germline V gene are LNHDA and SQIVND (reference sequence). The CDR3 contains 12 residues. CDR3 bases: TGTGCCAGTAGTATTGAGGGTGAAGGCTACACCTTC. Protein: CASSIEGEGYTF.

V usage is TRBV19 and J usage is TRBJ2-1; 7 bases are a match to TRBD1. With 7 bases clipped from V and 4 bases from J, the junction kept 10 bases outside the gene matches. CDR1 and CDR2 from the germline V gene are LNHDA and SQIVND (reference sequence). This CDR3 is 15 amino acids long. The CDR3 nucleotides are TGTGCCAGTACCGATGGACAGGATCATTACAATGAGCAGTTCTTC. This translates into CASTDGQDHYNEQFF. Supplemented by reference TRBV19 and TRBJ2-1, the full variable domain reads DGGITQSPKYLFRKEGQNVTLSCEQNLNHDAMYWYRQDPGQGLRLIYYSQIVNDFQKGDIAEGYSVSREKKESFPLTVTSAQKNPTAFYLCASTDGQDHYNEQFFGPGTRLTVL.

The gene calls are TRBV5-6 and TRBJ1-4, with 8 bases matching TRBD1. The CDR3 is 19 residues long. J lost 2 bases, V lost 0 bases, and 12 bases had no gene match. Per the germline V gene, CDR1 is SGHDT and CDR2 is YYEEEE. Here the CDR3 DNA reads TGTGCCAGCAGCTTGGCCGGGGCCAGGGGGCGACCGACTAATGAAAAACTGTTTTTT. It yields the protein CASSLAGARGRPTNEKLFF.

Only one count was recorded for this clone. The chain combines TRBV7-6 with TRBJ1-4; 7 nucleotides agree with TRBD1. Germline CDR1 is SGHVS and CDR2 is FNYEAQ. The J segment lost 7 bases and the V segment lost 2 bases, leaving 7 bases of the junction unmatched. The CDR3 has 15 amino acids. The CDR3 is CASSLSTGQGEKLFF. DNA of the CDR3: TGTGCCAGCAGCTTATCGACAGGGCAAGGTGAAAAACTGTTTTTT.

The V gene is TRBV18, the J gene TRBJ2-2; D is possibly TRBD2 (5 bases). This CDR3 is built from 20 residues. Germline V gene lookup returns CDR1 KGHSH and CDR2 LQKENI. V lost 3 bases to trimming and J lost 0 bases, with 23 bases between them. CDR3 loop: CASSPISKRNRLANTGELFF. In DNA, the CDR3 is TGTGCCAGCTCACCGATCTCTAAGCGGAATAGGCTCGCGAACACCGGGGAGCTGTTTTTT.

This clone turned up a few times. The V call is TRBV28, the J call TRBJ1-1; 7 nucleotides align to TRBD1. The CDR3 consists of 12 residues. J gave up 11 bases and V 5 bases, and 8 bases lay outside the gene matches. Germline CDR1 and CDR2: MDHEN and SYDVKM. The CDR3 region is CASSIRQGQAFF. In DNA, the CDR3 is TGTGCCAGCAGTATAAGACAGGGTCAGGCTTTCTTT.

The chain is built from TRBV28 and TRBJ2-2; weak D call: TRBD1 (6 bases). CDR1 is MDHEN and CDR2 is SYDVKM in the germline V gene. Trimming took off 6 bases at V and 6 bases at J, with 17 bases between the two ends. The CDR3 sequence is 15 residues long. The CDR3 nucleotides are TGTGCCAGCAGCCCTGACAGGCTAATTGCCGGGGAGCTGTTTTTT. This codes for CASSPDRLIAGELFF.

This clone was recorded once. V usage is TRBV2 and J usage is TRBJ1-2, with D possibly matching TRBD1 (6 bases). With 7 bases removed from V and 2 bases from J, the gap between germline ends came to 8 bases. The CDR3 loop spans 12 amino acids. Germline loops: CDR1 SNHLY, CDR2 FYNNEI. The DNA of the CDR3 is TGTGCCAGCACCCAGGGGAACTATGGCTACACCTTC. Translation gives CASTQGNYGYTF.

The rearrangement links TRBV5-4 to TRBJ2-7; tentative D call: TRBD2 (6 bases). This CDR3 is 15 amino acids long. V lost 4 bases, J lost 0 bases, and 14 bases lay in between. In germline, CDR1 is SGHNT, CDR2 YYREEE (reference sequence). The DNA for the CDR3 is TGTGCCAGCAGCCCCGGTGGAGGGCGCTCCTACGAGCAGTACTTC. Translated, it gives CASSPGGGRSYEQYF.

J is TRBJ2-6 and V is TRBV6-5; D remains ambiguous. The germline V and J ends were trimmed by 10 bases and 0 bases, with 10 bases remaining between them. The CDR3 loop spans 14 amino acids. Germline loops: CDR1 MNHEY, CDR2 SVGAGI. CDR3 bases: TGTGCCACCCAGGCCTTCTCTGGGGCCAACGTCCTGACTTTC. Amino acid sequence: CATQAFSGANVLTF.

The chain has TRBV7-9 and TRBJ2-5; perhaps TRBD2 as D (5 bases). CDR1 and CDR2 from the germline V gene are SEHNR and FQNEAQ (reference sequence). CDR3 length: 15 residues. V was cut by 5 bases and J by 5 bases, with 18 bases left in between. The CDR3 loop reads CASSPPGVSEETQYF. The CDR3 coding sequence is TGTGCCAGCAGCCCTCCCGGGGTGTCAGAGGAGACCCAGTACTTC.

The gene calls are TRBV19 and TRBJ2-1; 8 bases fit TRBD2. The CDR3 loop spans 15 amino acids. Trimming at V came to 1 base and at J to 6 bases, leaving 5 bases not matched to a gene. Germline CDR1 LNHDA, CDR2 SQIVND (reference sequence). CDR3 DNA sequence: TGTGCCAGTAGTATAGCTAGCGGGCCGTTCAATGAGCAGTTCTTC. Encoded protein: CASSIASGPFNEQFF.

The CDR3 region is CAISDPMGGVVSRYTF. DNA of the CDR3: TGTGCCATCAGTGACCCTATGGGGGGGGTGGTTTCTCGCTACACCTTC. The chain employs TRBV10-3 and TRBJ1-2; perhaps TRBD1 as D (5 bases). The CDR3 has 16 amino acids. Germline V gives CDR1 ENHRY, CDR2 SYGVKD. Trimming took off 3 bases at V and 9 bases at J, with 23 bases between the two ends.

This chain uses TRBV2 with TRBJ2-1; the D gene is possibly TRBD2 (5 bases). The CDR3 has 12 amino acids. Per the germline V gene, CDR1 is SNHLY and CDR2 is FYNNEI. V was clipped by 6 bases and J by 10 bases, with 13 bases between them. CDR3 protein: CASSGLKIEQFF. The CDR3 DNA follows: TGTGCCAGCAGCGGACTTAAAATCGAGCAGTTCTTC.

The V gene is TRBV28, the J gene TRBJ1-2; D uncertain. CDR3 length: 13 residues. Trimming pared 5 bases from V and 4 bases from J, leaving 11 bases between. Germline-derived CDR1 and CDR2 are MDHEN and SYDVKM. Here the CDR3 reads CASSPDTVYGYTF. In nucleotides, the CDR3 is TGTGCCAGCAGTCCTGACACCGTCTATGGCTACACCTTC.

V gene TRBV6-1 combines with J gene TRBJ2-6, with 8 bases that match TRBD2. The CDR3 has 15 amino acids. CDR1 is MNHNS and CDR2 is SASEGT in the germline V gene. The junction had 3 bases not matched to a gene; V was cut back by 6 bases and J by 2 bases. The CDR3 DNA follows: TGTGCCAGCAGCAGCGGGGGCACTGGGGCCAACGTCCTGACTTTC. This sequence encodes CASSSGGTGANVLTF.

This rearrangement joins TRBV7-9 to TRBJ1-2; 7 bases match TRBD1. CDR3 size: 15 residues. Germline V gene data show CDR1 as SEHNR and CDR2 as FQNEAQ (reference sequence). The V and J ends lost 0 bases and 1 base, in that order; junction bases with no gene match: 2. CDR3 amino acids: CASSLAGDSNYGYTF. The DNA of the CDR3 is TGTGCCAGCAGCTTAGCGGGGGACAGTAACTATGGCTACACCTTC.